This TCR beta chain was found in a study of OX40 agonist ivuxolimab in advanced cancers. Prior autoimmune disease or systemic immunosuppression barred patients. Sequencing used immunoSEQ multiplex PCR; TCRdb keeps in-frame clones, though not all of them. The sample lists some 130,000 clones, 75% to 90% occurring once. This TCR was sampled from an adult with an advanced solid tumor such as melanoma, head and neck, liver or kidney cancer. The input for sequencing was CD4+ or CD8+ T cells sorted from blood, taken in a trial of the OX40 agonist ivuxolimab.

The CDR3 loop is CASSRDRGVNTEAFF. CDR3 sequence (DNA): TGTGCCAGCAGCCGGGACAGGGGCGTGAACACTGAAGCTTTCTTT. The V call is TRBV5-4, the J call TRBJ1-1, with TRBD1 matching 10 bases. Germline CDR1 SGHNT, CDR2 YYREEE (reference sequence). The CDR3 totals 15 residues. V was clipped by 4 bases and J by 0 bases; unmatched bases: 3. Looking up the rest from reference TRBV5-4 and TRBJ1-1 gives the full variable domain: ETGVTQSPTHLIKTRGQQVTLRCSSQSGHNTVSWYQQALGQGPQFIFQYYREEENGRGNFPPRFSGLQFPNYSSELNVNALELDDSALYLCASSRDRGVNTEAFFGQGTRLTVV.